A selection of T cell receptor beta chains follows, all from one sample in a study of cytomegalovirus exposure and HLA in healthy donors. Here immunoSEQ multiplex PCR was the method, and the copy in TCRdb shows in-frame clones only, minus some. The repertoire holds a few hundred thousand clones, 70% to 80% seen once, with 0.22% in the top ten. The specimen was PBMCs. Receptors were obtained from a girl aged 2 to 9 in good health and CMV-seronegative. Each CDR3 is given with its conserved first and last residue. The order of the fields is CDR3 protein, CDR3 DNA, J gene, CDR3 length, V gene, D gene, clone size. A D gene is named only where the DNA matches it firmly. Some rows mark clone size as missing; the rest say once, few, many or name a class of expanded clone.

CDR3 protein: CASSLGLSNQPQHF
CDR3 DNA: TGTGCCAGCAGCTTGGGACTGAGCAATCAGCCCCAGCATTTT
J gene: TRBJ1-5
CDR3 length: 14
V gene: TRBV5-6
D gene: -
clone size: -

CDR3 protein: CASSFRGGYTDTQYF
CDR3 DNA: TGTGCCAGCAGCTTCCGGGGGGGGTACACAGATACGCAGTATTTT
J gene: TRBJ2-3
CDR3 length: 15
V gene: TRBV7-3
D gene: TRBD2
clone size: -

CDR3 protein: CASSQSGTMSYNEQFF
CDR3 DNA: TGTGCCAGCTCTCAGTCCGGGACTATGTCCTACAATGAGCAGTTCTTC
J gene: TRBJ2-1
CDR3 length: 16
V gene: TRBV18
D gene: TRBD2
clone size: -

CDR3 protein: CASSRLPTGSTDQPQHF
CDR3 DNA: TGTGCCAGCAGCCGACTACCGACAGGTTCTACTGATCAGCCCCAGCATTTT
J gene: TRBJ1-5
CDR3 length: 17
V gene: TRBV5-5
D gene: -
clone size: -

CDR3 protein: CASSRRQGAGEKLFF
CDR3 DNA: TGCGCCAGCAGCAGGCGACAGGGTGCGGGGGAAAAACTGTTTTTT
J gene: TRBJ1-4
CDR3 length: 15
V gene: TRBV4-1
D gene: TRBD1
clone size: -

CDR3 protein: CASRSDPGLLTDTQYF
CDR3 DNA: TGTGCCAGCAGATCTGATCCGGGACTGCTGACAGATACGCAGTATTTT
J gene: TRBJ2-3
CDR3 length: 16
V gene: TRBV2
D gene: -
clone size: -

CDR3 protein: CASSDTSGGAQETQYF
CDR3 DNA: TGTGCCAGCAGCGATACTAGCGGGGGGGCCCAAGAGACCCAGTACTTC
J gene: TRBJ2-5
CDR3 length: 16
V gene: TRBV9
D gene: TRBD2
clone size: -

CDR3 protein: CASGTGSSVRGYTF
CDR3 DNA: TGTGCCAGTGGGACAGGGTCGTCCGTTCGTGGCTACACCTTC
J gene: TRBJ1-2
CDR3 length: 14
V gene: TRBV2
D gene: TRBD1
clone size: -

CDR3 protein: CASSLSGLEIYEQYF
CDR3 DNA: TGTGCCAGCAGCTTAAGCGGACTAGAAATCTACGAGCAGTACTTC
J gene: TRBJ2-7
CDR3 length: 15
V gene: TRBV7-2
D gene: TRBD2
clone size: once

CDR3 protein: CASNTGGGDQPQHF
CDR3 DNA: TGTGCCAGCAATACAGGGGGCGGGGATCAGCCCCAGCATTTT
J gene: TRBJ1-5
CDR3 length: 14
V gene: TRBV6-1
D gene: TRBD1
clone size: -

CDR3 protein: CASSPRGIPSALNTEAFF
CDR3 DNA: TGTGCCAGTAGTCCCCGCGGCATTCCCTCGGCCTTGAACACTGAAGCTTTCTTT
J gene: TRBJ1-1
CDR3 length: 18
V gene: TRBV19
D gene: -
clone size: -

CDR3 protein: CASENKQGNYEQYF
CDR3 DNA: TGTGCCAGCGAAAACAAACAGGGGAACTACGAGCAGTACTTC
J gene: TRBJ2-7
CDR3 length: 14
V gene: TRBV6-1
D gene: TRBD1
clone size: -

CDR3 protein: CASGSSGGHSTDTQYF
CDR3 DNA: TGTGCTAGTGGTTCCAGCGGGGGCCATAGCACAGATACGCAGTATTTT
J gene: TRBJ2-3
CDR3 length: 16
V gene: TRBV12-5
D gene: TRBD2
clone size: once

CDR3 protein: CASSAGTGDTEAFF
CDR3 DNA: TGTGCCAGCAGCGCCGGGACAGGGGACACTGAAGCTTTCTTT
J gene: TRBJ1-1
CDR3 length: 14
V gene: TRBV9
D gene: TRBD1
clone size: -

CDR3 protein: CASSIQGASEAFF
CDR3 DNA: TGTGCCAGCAGTATCCAGGGGGCCTCTGAAGCTTTCTTT
J gene: TRBJ1-1
CDR3 length: 13
V gene: TRBV6-5
D gene: TRBD1
clone size: -

CDR3 protein: CASSQELPRDWGYEQYF
CDR3 DNA: TGTGCCAGCAGCCAAGAATTGCCCAGGGACTGGGGCTACGAGCAGTACTTC
J gene: TRBJ2-7
CDR3 length: 17
V gene: TRBV4-2
D gene: -
clone size: -

CDR3 protein: CAIRGLQGDTGELFF
CDR3 DNA: TGTGCCATCAGGGGCCTTCAGGGCGACACCGGGGAGCTGTTTTTT
J gene: TRBJ2-2
CDR3 length: 15
V gene: TRBV10-3
D gene: -
clone size: -

CDR3 protein: CAWSLGQGDTEAFF
CDR3 DNA: TGTGCCTGGAGCCTAGGACAGGGGGACACTGAAGCTTTCTTT
J gene: TRBJ1-1
CDR3 length: 14
V gene: TRBV30
D gene: TRBD1
clone size: -

CDR3 protein: CASSLRLASSYNEQFF
CDR3 DNA: TGCGCCAGCAGCTTGAGACTAGCGAGCTCCTACAATGAGCAGTTCTTC
J gene: TRBJ2-1
CDR3 length: 16
V gene: TRBV5-1
D gene: TRBD2
clone size: -

CDR3 protein: CASSIAQGLVTEAFF
CDR3 DNA: TGTGCCAGCAGCATCGCACAGGGTTTAGTCACTGAAGCTTTCTTT
J gene: TRBJ1-1
CDR3 length: 15
V gene: TRBV7-9
D gene: -
clone size: once

CDR3 protein: CASSPLGTGGPGYEQYF
CDR3 DNA: TGTGCCAGCAGTCCCCTGGGGACGGGAGGGCCGGGGTACGAGCAGTACTTC
J gene: TRBJ2-7
CDR3 length: 17
V gene: TRBV27
D gene: TRBD2
clone size: -

CDR3 protein: CASSLSGYGFNEQFF
CDR3 DNA: TGTGCCAGCAGTTTATCTGGCTACGGGTTCAATGAGCAGTTCTTC
J gene: TRBJ2-1
CDR3 length: 15
V gene: TRBV27
D gene: -
clone size: -

CDR3 protein: CASSPTAFANEQFF
CDR3 DNA: TGTGCCAGCAGTCCTACAGCCTTTGCAAATGAGCAGTTCTTC
J gene: TRBJ2-1
CDR3 length: 14
V gene: TRBV6-1
D gene: -
clone size: -

CDR3 protein: CASRDRTGMSYEQYF
CDR3 DNA: TGTGCCAGCAGGGACAGGACAGGGATGAGCTACGAGCAGTACTTC
J gene: TRBJ2-7
CDR3 length: 15
V gene: TRBV6-5
D gene: TRBD1
clone size: once

CDR3 protein: CASSLGSSGANVLTF
CDR3 DNA: TGTGCCAGCAGCTTGGGGAGCTCTGGGGCCAACGTCCTGACTTTC
J gene: TRBJ2-6
CDR3 length: 15
V gene: TRBV5-4
D gene: -
clone size: -

CDR3 protein: CASSLGLAGSSYEQYF
CDR3 DNA: TGTGCCAGCAGCTTAGGACTAGCGGGAAGCTCCTACGAGCAGTACTTC
J gene: TRBJ2-7
CDR3 length: 16
V gene: TRBV7-9
D gene: TRBD2
clone size: once

CDR3 protein: CAVGGDADTQYF
CDR3 DNA: TGTGCCGTCGGGGGGGACGCAGATACGCAGTATTTT
J gene: TRBJ2-3
CDR3 length: 12
V gene: TRBV10-3
D gene: TRBD2
clone size: few

CDR3 protein: CASTTGGLEQFF
CDR3 DNA: TGTGCCAGCACCACCGGGGGGCTTGAGCAGTTCTTC
J gene: TRBJ2-1
CDR3 length: 12
V gene: TRBV27
D gene: -
clone size: -

CDR3 protein: CASSPSGQDVTGELFF
CDR3 DNA: TGCGCCAGCAGCCCAAGTGGCCAGGATGTGACCGGGGAGCTGTTTTTT
J gene: TRBJ2-2
CDR3 length: 16
V gene: TRBV5-1
D gene: -
clone size: few

CDR3 protein: CASSKARLAGGVEQFF
CDR3 DNA: TGTGCCAGCAGCAAAGCCCGACTAGCGGGGGGGGTTGAGCAGTTCTTC
J gene: TRBJ2-1
CDR3 length: 16
V gene: TRBV21-1
D gene: -
clone size: -

CDR3 protein: CASSFMTGGYGDYGYTF
CDR3 DNA: TGCGCCAGCAGCTTTATGACAGGGGGCTATGGAGACTATGGCTACACCTTC
J gene: TRBJ1-2
CDR3 length: 17
V gene: TRBV5-1
D gene: TRBD1
clone size: -

CDR3 protein: CASRRSEDNEKLFF
CDR3 DNA: TGCGCCAGCAGGAGAAGTGAAGATAATGAAAAACTGTTTTTT
J gene: TRBJ1-4
CDR3 length: 14
V gene: TRBV5-1
D gene: -
clone size: -

CDR3 protein: CASSPGLYEQYF
CDR3 DNA: TGTGCCAGCAGCCCAGGGTTGTACGAGCAGTACTTC
J gene: TRBJ2-7
CDR3 length: 12
V gene: TRBV7-9
D gene: -
clone size: -

CDR3 protein: CASSERWGGKYQETQYF
CDR3 DNA: TGTGCCAGCAGTGAAAGGTGGGGCGGAAAGTACCAAGAGACCCAGTACTTC
J gene: TRBJ2-5
CDR3 length: 17
V gene: TRBV6-1
D gene: -
clone size: once

CDR3 protein: CASSQDLGGTRSPLTEAFF
CDR3 DNA: TGTGCCAGCAGCCAAGACTTGGGAGGGACTCGCTCGCCACTCACTGAAGCTTTCTTT
J gene: TRBJ1-1
CDR3 length: 19
V gene: TRBV4-2
D gene: -
clone size: -

CDR3 protein: CSVSEGQGRIFSNTGELFF
CDR3 DNA: TGCAGCGTTTCGGAGGGACAGGGACGAATCTTTAGTAACACCGGGGAGCTGTTTTTT
J gene: TRBJ2-2
CDR3 length: 19
V gene: TRBV29-1
D gene: TRBD1
clone size: -